These 21 T cell receptor beta chains were all obtained from the same sample, sequenced in a study of shared clonotypes between healthy human individuals (TCRdb year 2020). The method was the immunoSEQ multiplex PCR assay. The table comes from immuneACCESS by way of TCRdb, which keeps in-frame sequences with V and J called. Part of the clones is missing from these tables; in studies checked, under half for an unresolved V gene and the rest for unknown reasons. For this sample the table gives roughly 1,500,000 clones, of which 95% to 99% were detected only once. The ten largest clones capture 0.4% to 0.55% of the sample. The source material was naive CD4+ T cells sorted from blood. Per the publication, the cell subset or site label means: CD45RA+ positively selected. These receptor sequences come from a man aged 25-45 years in good health.

The CDR3 protein is CATSTGNGDTQYF. The CDR3, as DNA: TGTGCCACCAGCACCGGAAATGGGGATACGCAGTATTTT. This chain connects TRBV15 to TRBJ2-3; D is unclear. This CDR3 contains 13 residues. CDR1 is LNHNV, CDR2 YYDKDF, per germline (reference sequence). The V gene lost 4 bases and the J gene lost 6 bases, with 11 bases spanning the gap.

J is TRBJ2-3 and V is TRBV28, with TRBD1 as a possible D gene (5 bases). Between the trimmed V and J ends, which lost 7 bases and 1 base, there was a span of 18 bases. Per germline, CDR1 MDHEN and CDR2 SYDVKM. The CDR3 totals 16 residues. The DNA for the CDR3 is TGTGCCAGCACCAGGGAAGGTAGCCGGGGCACAGATACGCAGTATTTT. Encoded protein: CASTREGSRGTDTQYF.

The chain is built from TRBV2 and TRBJ2-1; 14 nucleotides agree with TRBD2. The ends lost 7 bases at V and 9 bases at J; junction bases unmatched: 5. Per germline, CDR1 SNHLY and CDR2 FYNNEI. The CDR3 is 14 residues long. In DNA, the CDR3 is TGTGCCAGCAACCGACTAGCGGGAGGGTCTGAGCAGTTCTTC. This encodes CASNRLAGGSEQFF.

The chain recombines TRBV19 with TRBJ1-1; D remains ambiguous. Germline V CDR1 and CDR2: LNHDA, SQIVND (reference sequence). Trimming took 5 bases from V and 1 from J, leaving 14 bases between them. The CDR3 is 15 residues long. The chain's CDR3 is CASSSVGLSNTEAFF. The DNA of the CDR3 is TGTGCCAGTAGTTCAGTAGGGTTATCGAACACTGAAGCTTTCTTT.

CDR3 loop: CASSFLRGTGANVLTF. The DNA for the CDR3 is TGTGCCAGCAGTTTCCTAAGGGGGACAGGGGCCAACGTCCTGACTTTC. The chain uses TRBV28 and TRBJ2-6, with D perhaps TRBD1 (6 bases). Germline CDR1 MDHEN, CDR2 SYDVKM. V lost 3 bases, J lost 4 bases, and 13 bases lay in between. The CDR3 runs 16 residues.

This chain connects TRBV21-1 to TRBJ2-1; the D segment call TRBD1 is taken from the table without a DNA check. TRBV21-1 is listed as a pseudogene. This CDR3 is built from 14 residues. For the CDR3, the DNA is TGTGCCAGCAGCATACAGTTCTCCTACAATGAGCAGTTCTTC. Its protein product is CASSIQFSYNEQFF.

This chain links TRBV11-2 with TRBJ2-5; 13 positions agree with TRBD2. Germline loops: CDR1 SGHAT, CDR2 FQNNGV. The trim removed 1 base at V and 5 bases at J, leaving 4 bases unmatched. This CDR3 is 16 amino acids long. CDR3 coding DNA: TGTGCCAGCAGCTTAGGTGGACTAGCGGGAGTGGAGACCCAGTACTTC. Amino acid sequence: CASSLGGLAGVETQYF.

The chain links TRBV28 to TRBJ2-7; possible D gene TRBD2, 6 bases. Trimming removed 5 bases from V and 7 bases from J, with 18 bases in between. The germline V gene encodes CDR1 MDHEN and CDR2 SYDVKM. CDR3 length equals 14 residues. In DNA, the CDR3 is TGTGCCAGCAGTCCACCGGGGGAGGATCTGGAGCAGTACTTC. Encoded protein: CASSPPGEDLEQYF.

The J gene is TRBJ1-5, the V gene TRBV18; 10 bases match TRBD1. V was pared by 4 bases and J by 6 bases, with 9 bases of the junction left unmatched. The CDR3 is 16 residues long. In germline, CDR1 is KGHSH, CDR2 LQKENI. CDR3 amino acids: CASSQGQGETGQPQHF. The DNA of the CDR3 is TGTGCCAGCTCACAAGGACAGGGGGAAACAGGTCAGCCCCAGCATTTT.

The gene calls are TRBV19 and TRBJ2-5; the match to TRBD2 covers 8 bases. V lost 6 bases to trimming and J lost 5 bases; unmatched junction nucleotides: 5. CDR3 length: 13 residues. Germline V gene data show CDR1 as LNHDA and CDR2 as SQIVND (reference sequence). The CDR3 region is CASSPSGGETQYF. The CDR3 DNA follows: TGTGCCAGTAGCCCGTCGGGGGGGGAGACCCAGTACTTC.

The V and J genes are TRBV11-3 and TRBJ2-1; D remains unclear. Germline V gives CDR1 SGHNT, CDR2 YENEEA. V dropped 0 bases and J dropped 0 bases, with 6 bases sitting between them. The CDR3 extends over 15 amino acids. CDR3 DNA sequence: TGTGCCAGCAGCTTAGATCAAAGCTCCTACAATGAGCAGTTCTTC. Its protein is CASSLDQSSYNEQFF. Drawing the rest from reference TRBV11-3 and TRBJ2-1, the complete variable domain is EAGVVQSPRYKIIEKKQPVAFWCNPISGHNTLYWYLQNLGQGPELLIRYENEEAVDDSQLPKDRFSAERLKGVDSTLKIQPAELGDSAVYLCASSLDQSSYNEQFFGPGTRLTVL.

The chain carries TRBV14 and TRBJ1-3, with a possible D match to TRBD1 (6 bases). The germline V gene encodes CDR1 SGHDN and CDR2 FVKESK. This CDR3 contains 18 residues. V gave up 1 base and J gave up 0 bases, with 16 bases separating them. DNA for the CDR3: TGTGCCAGCAGCCAAGTACCGACAGGACCAGGCTCTGGAAACACCATATATTTT. It codes for CASSQVPTGPGSGNTIYF.

Here the CDR3 DNA reads TGTGCCAGTAGCCGCGGGACTTCCCCGGCGGTCCTGACTTTC. Translated, it gives CASSRGTSPAVLTF. This rearrangement joins TRBV19 to TRBJ2-6; D is perhaps TRBD2 (6 bases). V dropped 6 bases and J dropped 13 bases, with 19 bases sitting between them. Germline values: CDR1 LNHDA, CDR2 SQIVND (reference sequence). The CDR3 spans 14 residues.

This sequence joins TRBV28 and TRBJ2-5, with a weak D call TRBD2 (5 bases). The CDR3 has 14 residues. Germline CDR1 reads MDHEN; CDR2 reads SYDVKM. V lost 0 bases and J lost 3, with 8 bases in between. CDR3 nucleotides: TGTGCCAGCAGTTTATGGGACTCGAAAGAGACCCAGTACTTC. Protein product: CASSLWDSKETQYF.

The chain carries TRBV29-1 and TRBJ2-3; D uncertain. This CDR3 region has 14 residues. Trimming removed 3 bases at V and 0 bases at J, with 10 bases between. Germline assignment: CDR1 SQVTM and CDR2 ANQGSEA. CDR3 in amino acids: CSVEETTSTDTQYF. DNA of the CDR3: TGCAGCGTTGAGGAGACAACTAGCACAGATACGCAGTATTTT.

The chain links TRBV5-1 to TRBJ2-7; 10 bases match TRBD1. The CDR3 consists of 14 residues. V was pared by 4 bases and J by 3 bases, with 4 bases of the junction left unmatched. Germline V CDR1 and CDR2: SGHRS, YFSETQ. The CDR3 spells CASSGRDRGYEQYF. As DNA, the CDR3 is TGCGCCAGCAGCGGCCGGGACAGGGGCTACGAGCAGTACTTC.

This sequence joins TRBV10-3 and TRBJ2-2, with no clear D. The CDR3 totals 13 residues. Germline lookup yields CDR1 ENHRY and CDR2 SYGVKD. V dropped 4 bases and J dropped 2 bases, with 5 bases sitting between them. The CDR3 bases are TGTGCCATCAGTGCCGTCAACACCGGGGAGCTGTTTTTT. This translates into CAISAVNTGELFF.

Only one count was recorded for this clone. The chain links TRBV4-1 to TRBJ2-2; D is undetermined. Germline CDR1 and CDR2: MGHRA and YSYEKL. This CDR3 is built from 12 residues. Trimming pared 8 bases from V and 7 bases from J, leaving 11 bases between. CDR3 protein: CASSTRSGELFF. The DNA of the CDR3 is TGCGCCAGCTCCACCCGGAGCGGGGAGCTGTTTTTT.

The V gene is TRBV5-1, the J gene TRBJ2-2; D is possibly TRBD1 (5 bases). The ends were cut back, 2 bases at V and 6 bases at J, with 8 bases in the middle. Germline V lookup: CDR1 SGHRS, CDR2 YFSETQ. The CDR3 runs 13 residues. This CDR3 reads CASSFQGAGELFF. The CDR3 nucleotides read TGCGCCAGCAGCTTTCAGGGTGCCGGGGAGCTGTTTTTT.

The chain uses TRBV10-3 and TRBJ1-1, with unresolved D. There are 15 residues in the CDR3. Trimming removed 0 bases from V and 1 base from J, with 9 bases in between. Per the germline V gene, CDR1 is ENHRY and CDR2 is SYGVKD. CDR3 nucleotides: TGTGCCATCAGTGAGTCGATTGGTGGGAACACTGAAGCTTTCTTT. It translates to CAISESIGGNTEAFF.

The table lists this clone with a count of one. Other DNA sequences in the same sample also yield this CDR3. The chain uses TRBV19 and TRBJ2-3; D gene unclear. V was clipped by 1 base and J by 2 bases, with 10 bases between them. Looked up from germline, CDR1 is LNHDA and CDR2 is SQIVND (reference sequence). The CDR3 loop spans 15 amino acids. In DNA form, the CDR3 reads TGTGCCAGTAGTATAGGGGGATCGTACACAGATACGCAGTATTTT. It specifies CASSIGGSYTDTQYF.